Each of the 23 T cell receptor beta chains below was sequenced from the same sample in a study of human T cells and chemical hapten exposure. Time point in this sample: patch test 2, 6 weeks after DPC sensitization. Treatment here: therapeutic diphenylcyclopropenone sensitization with weekly scalp DPC. Each CDR3 protein gets one entry after TCRdb re-called the RACE reads with MiXCR. The table shows 140,000 or so distinct CDR3 sequences, with about 10% occurring only once. The material sequenced was whole blood, taken in connection with sensitization to the hapten diphenylcyclopropenone (DPC). Source of these receptors: a woman in her 50s with alopecia areata. Some clones in this sample may be carry-over from other donors' samples.

This clonotype was recorded many times. This chain joins TRBV18 and TRBJ1-3; no definite D call. The CDR3 runs 16 residues. Trimming stripped 4 bases from V and 4 bases from J, with 17 bases between. Germline V gene data show CDR1 as KGHSH and CDR2 as LQKENI. The CDR3 sequence: CASSLSTGKGGNTIYF. DNA for the CDR3: TGTGCCAGCTCACTCTCGACGGGGAAAGGGGGAAACACCATATATTTT.

This clonotype was seen many times. The chain recombines TRBV11-2 with TRBJ2-3; 10 bases map to TRBD1. The CDR3 contains 16 residues. Losses at the gene ends were 5 bases for V and 6 bases for J; bases not matched to a gene: 11. The germline V gene encodes CDR1 SGHAT and CDR2 FQNNGV. The DNA of the CDR3 is TGTGCCAGCAGCCCCGGGACAGGGGCGGGGAGGGATACGCAGTATTTT. It translates to CASSPGTGAGRDTQYF.

This clonotype has a count of ten or more. The rearrangement links TRBV28 to TRBJ2-3, with 10 positions matching TRBD1. This CDR3 comprises 15 residues. Trimming cost V 6 bases and J 3 bases; bases outside gene matches: 6. The germline V gene encodes CDR1 MDHEN and CDR2 SYDVKM. CDR3 protein: CASSRGQGETDTQYF. DNA for the CDR3: TGTGCCAGCAGCCGCGGACAGGGGGAGACAGATACGCAGTATTTT.

This clonotype was counted between two and nine times. This rearrangement joins TRBV7-2 to TRBJ2-6; no firm D call. The CDR3 extends over 16 amino acids. V gave up 5 bases and J gave up 0 bases, with 11 bases separating them. Germline CDR1 is SGHTA and CDR2 is FQGNSA. For the CDR3, the DNA is TGTGCCAGCAGCCATACAAGCGCCTCTGGGGCCAACGTCCTGACTTTC. Translating gives CASSHTSASGANVLTF.

This sequence joins TRBV3-1 and TRBJ2-3; tentatively, D is TRBD2 (6 bases). There are 15 residues in the CDR3. Germline V gene data show CDR1 as LGHDT and CDR2 as YNNKEL (reference sequence). V lost 4 bases and J lost 2, with 13 bases in between. CDR3 residues: CASSRRASATDTQYF. The CDR3 coding sequence is TGTGCCAGCAGCCGAAGGGCTAGCGCCACAGATACGCAGTATTTT.

The chain recombines TRBV9 with TRBJ2-7, with 10 positions matching TRBD1. Trimming cost V 3 bases and J 1 base; bases outside gene matches: 10. This CDR3 has 17 amino acids. Per germline, CDR1 SGDLS and CDR2 YYNGEE. CDR3 in DNA: TGTGCCAGCAGCGCCCGAGGAGGGGACAGGGGATCCTACGAGCAGTACTTC. Its protein product is CASSARGGDRGSYEQYF.

This chain uses TRBV4-2 with TRBJ2-1, with 10 nucleotides matching TRBD2. The CDR3 has 17 amino acids. V shed 4 bases and J 8 bases; nucleotides not matched to a gene: 14. Germline V gene data show CDR1 as LGHNA and CDR2 as YNFKEQ. The DNA of the CDR3 is TGTGCCAGCAGCCCTGGGTCTAGCGGGAGTTTAAAGTATGAGCAGTTCTTC. Its protein product is CASSPGSSGSLKYEQFF.

For the CDR3, the DNA is TGCGCCAGCAGCTTGGGACAAATCGGGAATGAGCAGTTCTTC. Translated, it gives CASSLGQIGNEQFF. The chain employs TRBV5-1 and TRBJ2-1; D remains ambiguous. The length of the CDR3 is 14 residues. Trimming stripped 0 bases from V and 7 bases from J, with 11 bases between. Germline V gene sequence: CDR1 SGHRS, CDR2 YFSETQ.

The rearrangement links TRBV29-1 to TRBJ2-2; 7 nucleotides align to TRBD1. Losses at the gene ends were 4 bases for V and 5 bases for J; bases not matched to a gene: 4. The CDR3 is 13 residues long. The germline V gene encodes CDR1 SQVTM and CDR2 ANQGSEA. CDR3 loop: CSVGDRETGELFF. As DNA, the CDR3 is TGCAGCGTTGGGGACAGAGAGACCGGGGAGCTGTTTTTT.

The rearrangement links TRBV29-1 to TRBJ2-2; 8 bases line up with TRBD1. Germline CDR1 SQVTM, CDR2 ANQGSEA. The CDR3 is 14 amino acids. The V and J ends lost 6 bases and 5 bases, in that order; junction bases with no gene match: 8. The CDR3 bases are TGCAGCGTGATGACAGGGGCCGGGACCGGGGAGCTGTTTTTT. Amino acid sequence: CSVMTGAGTGELFF.

The chain combines TRBV3-1 with TRBJ1-1; a possible D gene is TRBD1 (6 bases). The length of the CDR3 is 15 residues. Between the trimmed V and J ends, which lost 4 bases and 4 bases, there was a span of 16 bases. CDR1 LGHDT and CDR2 YNNKEL come from the germline V gene (reference sequence). CDR3: CASSPLNRVGTEAFF. The CDR3 region has the DNA TGTGCCAGCAGCCCCCTTAACAGGGTTGGCACTGAAGCTTTCTTT. Complete variable domain (other parts from reference TRBV3-1 and TRBJ1-1): DTAVSQTPKYLVTQMGNDKSIKCEQNLGHDTMYWYKQDSKKFLKIMFSYNNKELIINETVPNRFSPKSPDKAHLNLHINSLELGDSAVYFCASSPLNRVGTEAFFGQGTRLTVV.

Many counts were recorded for this clonotype. The rearrangement links TRBV5-4 to TRBJ2-7, with D maybe TRBD2 (6 bases). Trimming cost V 4 bases and J 1 base, with 12 bases left between them. CDR1 is SGHNT and CDR2 is YYREEE in the germline V gene (reference sequence). This CDR3 contains 14 residues. The CDR3 nucleotides are TGTGCCAGCAGCCCCAGCGGGCCTTCCTACGAGCAGTACTTC. It yields the protein CASSPSGPSYEQYF.

This clonotype has more than one count but fewer than ten. The chain's CDR3 is CSALARRETQYF. CDR3 in DNA: TGCAGCGCCTTAGCGAGGAGGGAGACCCAGTACTTC. The chain employs TRBV29-1 and TRBJ2-5, with D maybe TRBD2 (5 bases). Germline V gives CDR1 SQVTM, CDR2 ANQGSEA. This CDR3 has 12 amino acids. Trimming pared 7 bases from V and 5 bases from J, leaving 14 bases between.

V and J are TRBV6-5 and TRBJ2-3, with TRBD1 as a possible D gene (6 bases). CDR3 length equals 13 residues. CDR1 MNHEY and CDR2 SVGAGI come from the germline V gene. V shed 6 bases and J shed 3 bases, with 10 bases lying between them. In DNA form, the CDR3 reads TGTGCCAGCAGATCCCAGGGGACAGATACGCAGTATTTT. Its translation is CASRSQGTDTQYF.

The genes are TRBV29-1 and TRBJ2-1; no clear D. CDR1 is SQVTM and CDR2 is ANQGSEA in the germline V gene. V lost 4 bases and J lost 9, with 13 bases in between. The CDR3 extends over 12 amino acids. DNA of the CDR3: TGCAGCGTTGGAGGCCCTTTACCTGAGCAGTTCTTC. Translated: CSVGGPLPEQFF.

This clonotype was seen a few times. One junction end disagrees with the germline gene, perhaps due to a read error. The chain couples TRBV10-3 to TRBJ2-3, with TRBD2 as a possible D gene (6 bases). The CDR3 spans 12 residues. Germline CDR1 is ENHRY and CDR2 is SYGVKD. The CDR3 nucleotides read TGTGTCATCAGTCGGGGAGGAGATACGCAGTATTTT. Translated: CVISRGGDTQYF.

V usage is TRBV30 and J usage is TRBJ2-1, with D maybe TRBD2 (5 bases). The V and J ends lost 0 bases and 4 bases respectively, with 13 bases between them. The CDR3 is made up of 15 amino acids. Germline-derived CDR1 and CDR2 are GTSNPN and SVGIG (reference sequence). CDR3 nucleotides: TGTGCCTGGAGTGTACAGAGGGCGCTTTACAATGAGCAGTTCTTC. It is translated as CAWSVQRALYNEQFF.

This clonotype has more than one count but fewer than ten. J is TRBJ2-1 and V is TRBV20-1; D is uncertain. Germline V gene lookup returns CDR1 DFQATT and CDR2 SNEGSKA (reference sequence). The CDR3 spans 10 residues. Trimming shortened V by 6 bases and J by 6 bases, and 6 bases separated the two germline ends. CDR3 loop: CSASTNEQFF. The CDR3 DNA follows: TGCAGTGCGAGCACCAATGAGCAGTTCTTC.

This clonotype has a handful of counts. In DNA, the CDR3 is TGCAGTGCTAGAGATCCGGCGGGAGGGCGTAATGAGCAGTTCTTC. It encodes CSARDPAGGRNEQFF. The rearrangement uses TRBV20-1 and TRBJ2-1, with TRBD2 identical over 9 bases. The junction had 7 bases not matched to a gene; V was cut back by 0 bases and J by 7 bases. Germline V lookup: CDR1 DFQATT, CDR2 SNEGSKA (reference sequence). The CDR3 consists of 15 residues.

There are a few counts of this clonotype. The chain uses TRBV10-3 and TRBJ1-1; D not resolved. Per the germline V gene, CDR1 is ENHRY and CDR2 is SYGVKD. The CDR3 spans 13 residues. V lost 0 bases and J 10 bases, leaving 12 bases between the germline ends. The CDR3 DNA reads TGTGCCATCAGTGAGTCGGACTTGAGAGGAGCTTTCTTT. Encoded protein: CAISESDLRGAFF.

This clonotype showed up just a few times. The chain has TRBV29-1 and TRBJ2-2, with 12 bases lining up with TRBD2. From germline, CDR1 is SQVTM and CDR2 ANQGSEA. With 0 bases clipped from V and 4 bases from J, the junction kept 6 bases outside the gene matches. This CDR3 is 17 amino acids long. CDR3 amino acids: CSVEDYRLAGVTGELFF. In DNA, the CDR3 is TGCAGCGTTGAAGATTATAGACTAGCGGGAGTCACCGGGGAGCTGTTTTTT.

At least ten counts were recorded for this clonotype. The chain combines TRBV6-5 with TRBJ2-3; D remains unclear. Looked up from germline, CDR1 is MNHEY and CDR2 is SVGAGI. The V gene lost 10 bases and the J gene lost 8 bases, with 19 bases spanning the gap. This CDR3 spans 13 amino acids. For the CDR3, the DNA is TGTGCCACCCGAGTCTCTCCCCAGGCTACGCAGTATTTT. Translated, it gives CATRVSPQATQYF.

In this sample, this clonotype turned up a few times. The chain employs TRBV20-1 and TRBJ2-7; D gene ambiguous. CDR3 size: 13 residues. The V end was cut by 0 bases, the J end by 3 bases, with 9 bases between. Germline CDR1 reads DFQATT; CDR2 reads SNEGSKA (reference sequence). The CDR3 here is CSARDLVHYEQYF. CDR3 coding DNA: TGCAGTGCTAGAGATCTCGTCCACTACGAGCAGTACTTC.